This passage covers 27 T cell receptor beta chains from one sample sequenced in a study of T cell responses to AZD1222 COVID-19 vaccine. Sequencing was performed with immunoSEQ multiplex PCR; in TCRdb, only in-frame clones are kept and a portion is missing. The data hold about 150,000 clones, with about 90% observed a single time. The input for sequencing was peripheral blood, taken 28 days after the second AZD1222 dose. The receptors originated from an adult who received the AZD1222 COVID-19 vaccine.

CDR3 loop: CASSFDRDKDGYTF. CDR3 nucleotides: TGTGCCAGCAGTTTCGATAGGGACAAAGATGGCTACACCTTC. The V and J genes are TRBV28 and TRBJ1-2; tentative D call: TRBD1 (6 bases). Trimming took 3 bases from V and 6 from J, leaving 14 bases between them. The V gene's germline CDR1 is MDHEN and CDR2 SYDVKM. This CDR3 region has 14 residues.

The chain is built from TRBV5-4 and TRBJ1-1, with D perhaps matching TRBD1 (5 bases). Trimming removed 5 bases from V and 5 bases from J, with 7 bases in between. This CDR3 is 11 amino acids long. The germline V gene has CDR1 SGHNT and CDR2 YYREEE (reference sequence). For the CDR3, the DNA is TGTGCCAGCAGGGGGGAAACTGAAGCTTTCTTT. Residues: CASRGETEAFF.

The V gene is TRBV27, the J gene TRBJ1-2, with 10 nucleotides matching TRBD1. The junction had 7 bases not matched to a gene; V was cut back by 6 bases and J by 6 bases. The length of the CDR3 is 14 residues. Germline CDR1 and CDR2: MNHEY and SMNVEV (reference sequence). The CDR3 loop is CASSHRQGAHGYTF. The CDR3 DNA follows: TGTGCCAGCAGCCATAGACAGGGGGCGCATGGCTACACCTTC.

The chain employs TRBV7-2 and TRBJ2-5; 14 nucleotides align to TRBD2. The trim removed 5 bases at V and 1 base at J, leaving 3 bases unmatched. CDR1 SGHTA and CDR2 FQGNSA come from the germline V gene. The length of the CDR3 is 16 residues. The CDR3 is CASSLGLAGGQETQYF. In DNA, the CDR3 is TGTGCCAGCAGCCTAGGACTAGCGGGGGGCCAAGAGACCCAGTACTTC.

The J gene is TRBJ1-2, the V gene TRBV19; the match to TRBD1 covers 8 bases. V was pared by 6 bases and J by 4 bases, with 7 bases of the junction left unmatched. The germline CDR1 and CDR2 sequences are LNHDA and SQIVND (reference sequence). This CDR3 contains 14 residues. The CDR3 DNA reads TGTGCCAGTAGGACGGACAGGGTTGTCTATGGCTACACCTTC. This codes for CASRTDRVVYGYTF. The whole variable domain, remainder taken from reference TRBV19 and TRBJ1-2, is DGGITQSPKYLFRKEGQNVTLSCEQNLNHDAMYWYRQDPGQGLRLIYYSQIVNDFQKGDIAEGYSVSREKKESFPLTVTSAQKNPTAFYLCASRTDRVVYGYTFGSGTRLTVV.

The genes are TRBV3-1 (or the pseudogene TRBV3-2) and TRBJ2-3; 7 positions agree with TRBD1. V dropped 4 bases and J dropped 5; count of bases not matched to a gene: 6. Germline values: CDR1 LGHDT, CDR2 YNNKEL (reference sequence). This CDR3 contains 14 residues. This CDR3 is CASSPGQWEDTQYF. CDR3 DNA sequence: TGTGCCAGCAGCCCGGGACAGTGGGAAGATACGCAGTATTTT.

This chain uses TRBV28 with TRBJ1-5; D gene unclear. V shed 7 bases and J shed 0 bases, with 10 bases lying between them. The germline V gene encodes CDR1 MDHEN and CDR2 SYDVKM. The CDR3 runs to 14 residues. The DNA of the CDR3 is TGTGCCAGCACCAGAGGCTATAGCAATCAGCCCCAGCATTTT. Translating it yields CASTRGYSNQPQHF.

The CDR3 region is CASSQDRDSPLHF. Written as DNA, the CDR3 is TGTGCCAGCAGCCAGGATAGGGATTCACCCCTCCACTTT. The chain joins TRBV14 to TRBJ1-6, with D unclear. Trimming took 3 bases from V and 8 from J, leaving 8 bases between them. Germline CDR1 and CDR2: SGHDN and FVKESK. This CDR3 comprises 13 residues.

Written as DNA, the CDR3 is TGTGCCAGCAGCCCAGGACAGGGGGCCTACTATGGCTACACCTTC. It translates to CASSPGQGAYYGYTF. The chain combines TRBV7-9 with TRBJ1-2, with 11 bases aligning to TRBD1. This CDR3 contains 15 residues. V trimming: 5 bases; J trimming: 3 bases; junction bases outside the gene matches: 5. The germline CDR1 and CDR2 sequences are SEHNR and FQNEAQ (reference sequence).

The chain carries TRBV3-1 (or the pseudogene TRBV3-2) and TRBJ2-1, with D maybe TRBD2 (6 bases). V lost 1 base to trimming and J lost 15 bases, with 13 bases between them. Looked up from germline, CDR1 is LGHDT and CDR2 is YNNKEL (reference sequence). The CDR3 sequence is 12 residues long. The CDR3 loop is CASSQAGRGVFF. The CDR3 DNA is TGTGCCAGCAGCCAAGCTGGGCGGGGAGTGTTCTTC.

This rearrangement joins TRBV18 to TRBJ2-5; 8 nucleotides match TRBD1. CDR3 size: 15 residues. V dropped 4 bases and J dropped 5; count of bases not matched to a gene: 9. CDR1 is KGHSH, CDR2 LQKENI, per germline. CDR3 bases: TGTGCCAGCTCACGGAGGACAGGGATCGACGAGACCCAGTACTTC. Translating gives CASSRRTGIDETQYF.

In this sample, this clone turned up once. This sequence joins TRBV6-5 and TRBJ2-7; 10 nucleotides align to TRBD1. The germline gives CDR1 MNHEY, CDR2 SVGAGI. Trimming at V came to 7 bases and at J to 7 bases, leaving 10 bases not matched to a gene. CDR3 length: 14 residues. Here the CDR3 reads CASTPTGGLWEQYF. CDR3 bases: TGTGCCAGCACCCCGACAGGGGGCCTTTGGGAGCAGTACTTC.

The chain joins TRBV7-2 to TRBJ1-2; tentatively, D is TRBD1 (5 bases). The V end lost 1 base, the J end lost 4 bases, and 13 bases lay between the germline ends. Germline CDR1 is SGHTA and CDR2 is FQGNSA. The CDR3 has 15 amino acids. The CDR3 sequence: CASSLDSQGSYGYTF. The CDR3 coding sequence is TGTGCCAGCAGCTTAGATTCGCAGGGTAGCTATGGCTACACCTTC.

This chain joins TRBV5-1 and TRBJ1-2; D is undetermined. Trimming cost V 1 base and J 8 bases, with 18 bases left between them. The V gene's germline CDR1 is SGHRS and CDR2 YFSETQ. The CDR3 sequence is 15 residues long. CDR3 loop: CASSLWSILESGYTF. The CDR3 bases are TGCGCCAGCAGCTTGTGGTCAATCCTAGAAAGCGGCTACACCTTC.

The DNA for the CDR3 is TGTGCCAGCAACCGGGGAGGGCTCTATGGCTACACCTTC. This codes for CASNRGGLYGYTF. The V and J genes are TRBV7-2 and TRBJ1-2; D remains unclear. CDR3 size: 13 residues. Germline CDR1 SGHTA, CDR2 FQGNSA. V was trimmed by 7 bases and J by 4 bases, leaving 13 bases between them. The variable domain in full, with the rest retrieved from reference TRBV7-2 and TRBJ1-2, is GAGVSQSPSNKVTEKGKDVELRCDPISGHTALYWYRQSLGQGLEFLIYFQGNSAPDKSGLPSDRFSAERTGGSVSTLTIQRTQQEDSAVYLCASNRGGLYGYTFGSGTRLTVV.

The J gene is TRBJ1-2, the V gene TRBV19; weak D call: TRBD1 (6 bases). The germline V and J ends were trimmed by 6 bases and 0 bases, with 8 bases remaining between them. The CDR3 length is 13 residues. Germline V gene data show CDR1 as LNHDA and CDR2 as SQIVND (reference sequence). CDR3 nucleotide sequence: TGTGCCAGTAGCCGGACAGCTAACTATGGCTACACCTTC. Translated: CASSRTANYGYTF.

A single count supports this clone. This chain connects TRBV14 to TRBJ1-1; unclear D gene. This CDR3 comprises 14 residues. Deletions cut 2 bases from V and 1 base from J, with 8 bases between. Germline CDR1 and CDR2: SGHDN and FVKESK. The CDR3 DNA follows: TGTGCCAGCAGCCAATATGGCCAGAACACTGAAGCTTTCTTT. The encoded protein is CASSQYGQNTEAFF.

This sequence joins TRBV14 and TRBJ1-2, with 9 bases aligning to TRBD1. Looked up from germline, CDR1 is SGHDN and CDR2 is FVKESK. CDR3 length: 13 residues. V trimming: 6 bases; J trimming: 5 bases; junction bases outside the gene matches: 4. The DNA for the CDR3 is TGTGCCAGCAGACGGACAGGGGATTATGGCTACACCTTC. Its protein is CASRRTGDYGYTF.

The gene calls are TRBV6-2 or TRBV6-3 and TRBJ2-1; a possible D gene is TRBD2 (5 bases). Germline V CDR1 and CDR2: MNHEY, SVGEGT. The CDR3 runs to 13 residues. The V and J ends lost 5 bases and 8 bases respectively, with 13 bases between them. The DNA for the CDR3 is TGTGCCAGCAGTGGACTCCTGGGCGATGAGCAGTTCTTC. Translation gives CASSGLLGDEQFF.

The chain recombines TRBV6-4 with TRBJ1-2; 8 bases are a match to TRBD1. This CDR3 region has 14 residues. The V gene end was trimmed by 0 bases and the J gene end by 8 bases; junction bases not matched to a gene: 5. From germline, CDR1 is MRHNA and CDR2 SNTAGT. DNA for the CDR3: TGTGCCAGCAGTGACTCAGGCAGGGGGCAAGGCTACACCTTC. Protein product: CASSDSGRGQGYTF.

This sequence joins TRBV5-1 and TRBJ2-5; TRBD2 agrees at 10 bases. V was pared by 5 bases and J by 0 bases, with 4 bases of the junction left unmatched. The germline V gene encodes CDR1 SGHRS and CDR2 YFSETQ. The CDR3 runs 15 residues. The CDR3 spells CASRPGTSDQETQYF. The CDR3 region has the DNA TGCGCCAGCAGACCTGGGACTAGCGACCAAGAGACCCAGTACTTC. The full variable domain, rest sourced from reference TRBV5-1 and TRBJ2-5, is KAGVTQTPRYLIKTRGQQVTLSCSPISGHRSVSWYQQTPGQGLQFLFEYFSETQRNKGNFPGRFSGRQFSNSRSEMNVSTLELGDSALYLCASRPGTSDQETQYFGPGTRLLVL.

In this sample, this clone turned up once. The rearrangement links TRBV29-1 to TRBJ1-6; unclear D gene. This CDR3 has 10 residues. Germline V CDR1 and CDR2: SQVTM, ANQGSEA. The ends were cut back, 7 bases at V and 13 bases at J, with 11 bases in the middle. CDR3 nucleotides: TGCAGCGGCCGCCTCAGCCCCCTCCACTTT. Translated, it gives CSGRLSPLHF.

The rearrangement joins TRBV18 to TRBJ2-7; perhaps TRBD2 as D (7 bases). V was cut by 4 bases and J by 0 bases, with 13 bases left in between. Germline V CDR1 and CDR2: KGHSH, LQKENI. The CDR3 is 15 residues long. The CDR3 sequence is CASSREGGGSYEQYF. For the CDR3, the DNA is TGTGCCAGCTCACGAGAGGGGGGGGGCTCCTACGAGCAGTACTTC.

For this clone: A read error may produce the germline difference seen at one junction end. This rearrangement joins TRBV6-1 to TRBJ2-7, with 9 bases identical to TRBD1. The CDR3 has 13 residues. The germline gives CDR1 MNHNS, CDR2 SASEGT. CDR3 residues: CASSEAGTGSLSF. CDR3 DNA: TGTGCCAGCAGTGAAGCGGGGACAGGGTCGCTGTCCTTC.

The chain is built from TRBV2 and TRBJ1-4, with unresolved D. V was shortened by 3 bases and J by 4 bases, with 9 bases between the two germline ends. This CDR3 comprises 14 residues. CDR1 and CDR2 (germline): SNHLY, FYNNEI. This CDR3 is CASSDRRRNEKLFF. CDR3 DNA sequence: TGTGCCAGCAGTGATCGCAGGCGTAATGAAAAACTGTTTTTT.

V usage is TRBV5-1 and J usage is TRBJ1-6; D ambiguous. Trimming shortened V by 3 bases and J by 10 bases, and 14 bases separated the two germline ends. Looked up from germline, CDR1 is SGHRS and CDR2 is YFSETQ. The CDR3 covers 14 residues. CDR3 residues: CASSSGSAESPLHF. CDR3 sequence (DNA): TGCGCCAGCAGCTCGGGTAGCGCGGAATCACCCCTCCACTTT.

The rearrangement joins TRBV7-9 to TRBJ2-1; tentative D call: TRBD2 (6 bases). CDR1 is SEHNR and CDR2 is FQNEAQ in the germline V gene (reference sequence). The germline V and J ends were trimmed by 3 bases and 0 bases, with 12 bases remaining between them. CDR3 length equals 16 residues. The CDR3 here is CASSLGTSSSYNEQFF. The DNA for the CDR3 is TGTGCCAGCAGCTTGGGGACTTCAAGCTCCTACAATGAGCAGTTCTTC.